One sample yielded the 7 T cell receptor beta chains listed below, sequenced in a study of tumor and adjacent non-tumor tissue in lung cancer. A modified ARM-PCR protocol with three rounds of nested PCR amplified TCRbeta. From the multiplex PCR reads, TCRdb called clonotypes with MiXCR, one entry per CDR3 protein. The profile shows 110,000 or so distinct CDR3 sequences, roughly 75% of them singletons. RNA was extracted from bulk tissue without any cell sorting. Input material: lung tumor tissue. Receptors originate from a woman aged 60-75 years with non-small cell lung cancer.

This clonotype was seen ten or more times. J is TRBJ2-1 and V is TRBV20-1, with D possibly called TRBD1 or TRBD2 (5 bases each). Trimming pared 5 bases from V and 6 bases from J, leaving 14 bases between. Germline V gene lookup returns CDR1 DFQATT and CDR2 SNEGSKA (reference sequence). This CDR3 has 13 amino acids. In nucleotides, the CDR3 is TGCAGTGCTTATTCAGGGACCAGCAATGAGCAGTTCTTC. Its protein is CSAYSGTSNEQFF.

The rearrangement joins TRBV11-2 to TRBJ2-5, with 9 positions matching TRBD2. CDR3 size: 14 residues. Germline V gene data show CDR1 as SGHAT and CDR2 as FQNNGV. J lost 2 bases, V lost 11 bases, and 9 bases had no gene match. CDR3 bases: TGTGCCGACAGCAAGCGGGGGGTGCAAGAGACCCAGTACTTC. This codes for CADSKRGVQETQYF.

To note about this clonotype: A much larger clone differs by one base, so this may be a read error. This chain uses TRBV6-5 with TRBJ2-2, with TRBD1 matching over 7 bases. J gave up 0 bases and V 10 bases, and 11 bases lay outside the gene matches. Germline lookup yields CDR1 MNHEY and CDR2 SVGAGI. CDR3 length: 16 residues. Written as DNA, the CDR3 is TGTGCCATCAGAATAGACAGGGAATCGAACACCGGGGAGCTGTTTTTT. This encodes CAIRIDRESNTGELFF.

V and J are TRBV11-2 and TRBJ2-7, with TRBD2 identical over 11 bases. CDR1 is SGHAT, CDR2 FQNNGV, per germline. V shed 6 bases, J shed 3 bases, and the junction held 7 bases outside the gene matches. The CDR3 runs 15 residues. The CDR3 DNA sequence: TGTGCCAGCAGATATGTGACTAGCGGGGACTACGAGCAGTACTTC. Protein: CASRYVTSGDYEQYF.

Note on this clonotype: A clone one base away is much larger, so this may be a read error. The V call is TRBV20-1, the J call TRBJ1-1; D is undetermined. In germline, CDR1 is DFQATT, CDR2 SNEGSKA (reference sequence). Trimming took off 4 bases at V and 1 base at J, with 10 bases between the two ends. The CDR3 has 13 residues. The CDR3 DNA reads as TGCAGTGCTAAGCCCTCGGCGAACACTGAAGCTTTCTTT. Its protein product is CSAKPSANTEAFF.

In regard to this clonotype: A read error may be the cause here, since a much bigger clone is one base away. The J gene is TRBJ1-5, the V gene TRBV6-5; 8 nucleotides match TRBD1. Looked up from germline, CDR1 is MNHEY and CDR2 is SVGAGI. V lost 2 bases, J lost 7 bases, and 22 bases stayed unmatched. CDR3 length equals 20 residues. CDR3 nucleotide sequence: TGTGCCAGCAGTTACATTCGCAGGGGGACAGGATTTTCTAACAAACAGCCCCAGCATTTT. It yields the protein CASSYIRRGTGFSNKQPQHF.

A remark on this clonotype: One base away lies a much larger clone, so this may be a sequencing read error. The chain uses TRBV4-3 and TRBJ1-2, with 7 bases matching TRBD1. With V trimmed by 1 base and J by 5 bases, 4 bases remained unmatched. This CDR3 is built from 14 residues. The germline CDR1 and CDR2 sequences are LGHNA and YSLEER. CDR3 DNA sequence: TGCGCCAGCAGCCAAGCGGGACAGAGGTATGGCTACACCTTC. It yields the protein CASSQAGQRYGYTF.